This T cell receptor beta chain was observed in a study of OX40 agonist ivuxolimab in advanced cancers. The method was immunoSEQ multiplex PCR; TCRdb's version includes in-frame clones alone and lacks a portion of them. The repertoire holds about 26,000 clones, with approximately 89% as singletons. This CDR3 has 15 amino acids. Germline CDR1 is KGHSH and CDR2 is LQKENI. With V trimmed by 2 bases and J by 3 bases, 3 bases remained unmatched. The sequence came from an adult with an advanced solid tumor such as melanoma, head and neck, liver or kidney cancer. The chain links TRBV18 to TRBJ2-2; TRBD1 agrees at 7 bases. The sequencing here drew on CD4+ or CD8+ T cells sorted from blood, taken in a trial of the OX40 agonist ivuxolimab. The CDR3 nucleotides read TGTGCCAGCTCACCAACCGGGACAGACACCGGGGAGCTGTTTTTT. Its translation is CASSPTGTDTGELFF. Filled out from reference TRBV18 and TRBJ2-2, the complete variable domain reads NAGVMQNPRHLVRRRGQEARLRCSPMKGHSHVYWYRQLPEEGLKFMVYLQKENIIDESGMPKERFSAEFPKEGPSILRIQQVVRGDSAAYFCASSPTGTDTGELFFGEGSRLTVL.